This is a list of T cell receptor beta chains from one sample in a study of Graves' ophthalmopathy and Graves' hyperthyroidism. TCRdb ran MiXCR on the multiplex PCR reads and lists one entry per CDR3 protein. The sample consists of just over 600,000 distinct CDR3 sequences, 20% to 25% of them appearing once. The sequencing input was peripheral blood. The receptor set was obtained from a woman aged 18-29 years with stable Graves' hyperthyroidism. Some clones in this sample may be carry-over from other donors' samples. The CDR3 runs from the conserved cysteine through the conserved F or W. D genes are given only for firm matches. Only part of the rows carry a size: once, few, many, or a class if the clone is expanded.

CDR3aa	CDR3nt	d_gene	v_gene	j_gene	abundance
CSARVPEPNYGYTF	TGCAGTGCTAGAGTTCCGGAACCTAACTATGGCTACACCTTC	.	TRBV20-1	TRBJ1-2	.
CASSLVRRPNTEAFF	TGTGCCAGCAGCTTAGTACGTCGCCCGAACACTGAAGCTTTCTTT	.	TRBV11-1	TRBJ1-1	few
CASSVTGVPYEQYF	TGTGCCAGCAGTGTGACAGGGGTTCCCTACGAGCAGTACTTC	TRBD1	TRBV25-1	TRBJ2-7	many
CAGVTSGSSEQYF	TGTGCCGGAGTGACTAGCGGGTCCAGTGAGCAGTACTTC	TRBD2	TRBV28	TRBJ2-7	many
CASSRHSARSRTYGYTF	TGTGCCAGCAGTAGACACTCGGCGCGATCCCGGACCTATGGCTACACCTTC	.	TRBV6-4	TRBJ1-2	once
CASSYSRPSGAHEQYF	TGTGCCAGCAGTTACTCGAGGCCTAGCGGGGCCCACGAGCAGTACTTC	TRBD2	TRBV6-5	TRBJ2-7	many
CATSDARTGAYQETQYF	TGTGCCACCAGTGACGCCCGGACAGGGGCTTACCAAGAGACCCAGTACTTC	TRBD1	TRBV24-1	TRBJ2-5	.
CASSQSGPEETQYF	TGTGCCAGCAGCCAAAGCGGGCCTGAAGAGACCCAGTACTTC	.	TRBV7-3	TRBJ2-5	many
CASSTTGVLNTEAFF	TGTGCCAGCAGTACCACAGGGGTACTGAACACTGAAGCTTTCTTT	TRBD1	TRBV2	TRBJ1-1	.
CASSARLGGNHEQYF	TGTGCCAGCAGCGCACGCCTGGGGGGTAACCACGAGCAGTACTTC	.	TRBV11-3	TRBJ2-7	few
CASSDEEGADEQYF	TGTGCCAGCAGTGACGAGGAGGGGGCCGACGAGCAGTACTTC	.	TRBV2	TRBJ2-7	many
CASSGVPVHPLLDEQYF	TGTGCCAGCAGCGGAGTTCCTGTACACCCGTTGTTAGACGAGCAGTACTTC	.	TRBV9	TRBJ2-7	many
CAISAGTVMNTEAFF	TGTGCCATCAGTGCCGGGACAGTCATGAACACTGAAGCTTTCTTT	TRBD1	TRBV10-3	TRBJ1-1	many
CASSEVTGGQETQYF	TGTGCCAGCAGCGAAGTTACAGGGGGCCAAGAGACCCAGTACTTC	TRBD1	TRBV9	TRBJ2-5	few
CASSNGRRPRAKNIQYF	TGTGCCAGCAGCAATGGACGGCGGCCTCGAGCCAAAAACATTCAGTACTTC	.	TRBV5-4	TRBJ2-4	many
CASRQEQETQYF	TGTGCCAGCAGGCAGGAACAAGAGACCCAGTACTTC	.	TRBV12-3/TRBV12-4	TRBJ2-5	many
CASSPRVGGETQYF	TGCGCCAGCAGCCCCCGGGTAGGGGGGGAGACCCAGTACTTC	.	TRBV5-1	TRBJ2-5	many
CSVTLGGTEAFF	TGCAGCGTTACGTTAGGGGGAACTGAAGCTTTCTTT	.	TRBV29-1	TRBJ1-1	.
CASSLGMTAGTEAFF	TGTGCCAGCAGCTTAGGGATGACAGCCGGGACTGAAGCTTTCTTT	.	TRBV11-2	TRBJ1-1	.
CASSEVGGRTYEQYF	TGTGCCAGCAGTGAAGTGGGCGGAAGAACCTACGAGCAGTACTTC	.	TRBV28	TRBJ2-7	many
CATRTYEQYF	TGTGCCACCAGAACCTACGAGCAGTACTTC	.	TRBV6-1	TRBJ2-7	.
CAWHTGTPPREQYF	TGTGCCTGGCATACCGGGACACCACCCAGGGAGCAGTACTTC	.	TRBV30	TRBJ2-7	many
CATSDRTGVDGYTF	TGTGCCACCAGTGATAGGACAGGGGTAGATGGCTACACCTTC	TRBD1	TRBV24-1	TRBJ1-2	.
CSAHPTFQETQYF	TGCAGTGCCCATCCCACGTTCCAAGAGACCCAGTACTTC	.	TRBV20-1	TRBJ2-5	.
CASTPGGVRAEAFF	TGTGCCAGCACTCCAGGGGGTGTTAGAGCTGAAGCTTTCTTT	TRBD1	TRBV12-3/TRBV12-4	TRBJ1-1	many
CASSQRGDYEQYF	TGCGCCAGCAGCCAGAGGGGGGACTACGAGCAGTACTTC	.	TRBV4-1	TRBJ2-7	.
CASSEEVEELFF	TGTGCCAGCAGTGAAGAGGTTGAGGAGCTGTTTTTT	.	TRBV2	TRBJ2-2	few
CASSPGTSGLEQYF	TGTGCCAGCTCACCCGGGACTAGCGGGTTAGAGCAGTACTTC	TRBD2	TRBV18	TRBJ2-7	many
CASSGDSGANVLTF	TGTGCCAGCAGTGGAGACTCTGGGGCCAACGTCCTGACTTTC	.	TRBV2	TRBJ2-6	many
CASSATGPGTEAFF	TGTGCCAGTAGTGCGACAGGGCCGGGCACTGAAGCTTTCTTT	TRBD1	TRBV19	TRBJ1-1	.
CASTGSLTGETQYF	TGCGCCAGCACTGGGTCTCTCACGGGGGAGACCCAGTACTTC	.	TRBV5-1	TRBJ2-5	many